Following are 7 T cell receptor beta chains from one sample sequenced in a study of blood T cells in healthy people across ages (dated by TCRdb to about 2015). The protocol used for the library was 5' RACE. The sample was run on an Illumina HiSeq 2500. A second about 7 to 12 cycle PCR used a sample-barcoded 5' primer and a J-beta primer mix. The public reads were reanalyzed by TCRdb: fastp trimming at Q25, MiXCR alignment, in-frame beta chains only. When rows share a CDR3 protein, they turn into one entry using the most common DNA and genes. Present in this sample are some 920,000 distinct CDR3 sequences, roughly 47% of which were seen just once. The ten most abundant clones make up roughly a fifth of the sample. The sequenced sample consisted of blood. The receptors were gathered from a woman aged 60-75 years in good health.

As for this clonotype: At one end, the junction sequence differs from germline, possibly due to a read error. The chain couples TRBV29-1 to TRBJ1-2, with D perhaps matching TRBD1 (5 bases). CDR3 length equals 12 residues. Germline-derived CDR1 and CDR2 are SQVTM and ANQGSEA. The CDR3 DNA sequence: TGCGGCGTTGATACAGGAGTGGGTGGCTACACCTTC. Its protein product is CGVDTGVGGYTF.

V gene TRBV11-2 combines with J gene TRBJ2-7, with a weak D call TRBD2 (6 bases). This CDR3 has 15 residues. Germline CDR1 SGHAT, CDR2 FQNNGV. V lost 5 bases and J lost 4, with 18 bases in between. The CDR3 nucleotides are TGTGCCAGCAGCCCTACTAGCAGTTCGGTATACGAGCAGTACTTC. This gives the protein CASSPTSSSVYEQYF.

The chain has TRBV12-3 or TRBV12-4 and TRBJ2-7, with TRBD2 matching over 8 bases. With V trimmed by 1 base and J by 3 bases, 11 bases remained unmatched. The CDR3 spans 17 residues. The DNA of the CDR3 is TGTGCCAGCAGTTTAGGTCTGGTGCGGGGGGTATTCTACGAGCAGTACTTC. This translates into CASSLGLVRGVFYEQYF.

The chain combines TRBV25-1 with TRBJ1-4; 7 bases match TRBD1. Germline V gives CDR1 MGHDK, CDR2 SYGVNS. Unmatched junction bases numbered 4, after V lost 0 bases and J lost 6 bases. This CDR3 is 15 amino acids long. This chain's CDR3 is CASSEYKGADEKLFF. In DNA form, the CDR3 reads TGTGCCAGCAGTGAATATAAGGGGGCGGATGAAAAACTGTTTTTT.

The J gene is TRBJ1-5, the V gene TRBV6-1, with 12 nucleotides matching TRBD1. The germline V gene encodes CDR1 MNHNS and CDR2 SASEGT. CDR3 length: 14 residues. Losses at the gene ends were 6 bases for V and 7 bases for J; bases not matched to a gene: 4. The CDR3 DNA follows: TGTGCCAGCAGGGGGACAGGGGGCTACCAGCCCCAGCATTTT. As protein: CASRGTGGYQPQHF.

CDR3 bases: TGTGCCAGCAGTGACGTTGGTCGGGGAGAGCAGTTCTTC. Its protein is CASSDVGRGEQFF. J is TRBJ2-1 and V is TRBV6-1; D is possibly TRBD2 (5 bases). The CDR3 is 13 amino acids. V gave up 3 bases and J gave up 10 bases, with 13 bases separating them. Looked up from germline, CDR1 is MNHNS and CDR2 is SASEGT.

This clonotype was detected only a few times. The genes are TRBV29-1 and TRBJ2-1; TRBD2 agrees at 11 bases. The CDR3 is 15 residues long. J lost 6 bases, V lost 6 bases, and 10 bases had no gene match. From germline, CDR1 is SQVTM and CDR2 ANQGSEA. CDR3: CSVPLLAGGLNEQFF. CDR3 in DNA: TGCAGCGTGCCTCTGCTAGCGGGAGGACTCAATGAGCAGTTCTTC.